This T cell receptor beta chain was profiled in a study of blood T cell repertoires in COVID-19. Original processing methods: It was from reference gene primer amplification that nucleated cell counts were estimated. The table came from immunoSEQ multiplex PCR; TCRdb's copy has only in-frame clones and leaves some out. V and J calls and clone size are given by that table; D and trimming were obtained from the DNA. The sample contains hundreds of thousands of clones, around four fifths of which appear only once. Relative to its sample, this clone is medium-sized. Individuals drawn from around 25 US areas were about 18 to 90 years old. Cohort assignment relied on participant-reported clinical history. Those designated as exposed participants met a COVID-19 case within 2 weeks before study entry. The CDR3 contains 14 residues. Trimming shortened V by 2 bases and J by 10 bases, and 18 bases separated the two germline ends. Per the germline V gene, CDR1 is SGHRS and CDR2 is YFSETQ.

This sequence was found in a woman between 50 and 59 years old who had been exposed to COVID-19. This sequence joins TRBV5-1 and TRBJ1-1; D remains unclear. Sequenced: PBMCs or T cells enriched from blood (not recorded which). The CDR3 DNA reads as TGCGCCAGCAGCTTTTGGGGTGAGGCCCGGGGAGCTTTCTTT. It codes for CASSFWGEARGAFF.